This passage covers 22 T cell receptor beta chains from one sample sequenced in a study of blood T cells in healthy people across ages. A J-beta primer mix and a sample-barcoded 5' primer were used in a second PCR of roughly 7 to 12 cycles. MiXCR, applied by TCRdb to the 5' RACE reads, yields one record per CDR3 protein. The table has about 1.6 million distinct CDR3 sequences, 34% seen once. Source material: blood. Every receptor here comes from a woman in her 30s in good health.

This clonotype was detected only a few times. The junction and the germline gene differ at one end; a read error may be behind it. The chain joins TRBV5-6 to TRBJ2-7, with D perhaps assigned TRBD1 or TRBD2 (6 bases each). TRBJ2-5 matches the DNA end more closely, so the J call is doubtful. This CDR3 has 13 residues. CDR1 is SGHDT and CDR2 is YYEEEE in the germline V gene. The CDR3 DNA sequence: TGTGCCAACAGCTTCCGGGGGCGGGAGACCCAGTACTTC. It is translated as CANSFRGRETQYF.

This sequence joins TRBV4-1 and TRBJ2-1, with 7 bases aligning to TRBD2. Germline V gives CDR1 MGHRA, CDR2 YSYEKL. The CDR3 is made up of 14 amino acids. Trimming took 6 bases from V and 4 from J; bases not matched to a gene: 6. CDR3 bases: TGCGCCAGCAGGCCGGGACTACTATACAATGAGCAGTTCTTC. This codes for CASRPGLLYNEQFF.

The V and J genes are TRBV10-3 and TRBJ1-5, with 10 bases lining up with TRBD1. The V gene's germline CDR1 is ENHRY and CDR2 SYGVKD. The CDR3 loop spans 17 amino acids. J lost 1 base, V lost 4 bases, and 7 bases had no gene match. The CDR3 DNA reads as TGTGCCATCAGTGCTGGTGGACAGGGGGTAAGCAATCAGCCCCAGCATTTT. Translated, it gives CAISAGGQGVSNQPQHF.

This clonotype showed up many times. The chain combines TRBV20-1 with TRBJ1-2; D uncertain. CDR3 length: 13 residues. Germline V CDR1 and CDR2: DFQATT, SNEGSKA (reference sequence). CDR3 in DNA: TGCAGCGCCCTAGGAACGGGCAGAGATGGCTACACCTTC. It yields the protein CSALGTGRDGYTF.

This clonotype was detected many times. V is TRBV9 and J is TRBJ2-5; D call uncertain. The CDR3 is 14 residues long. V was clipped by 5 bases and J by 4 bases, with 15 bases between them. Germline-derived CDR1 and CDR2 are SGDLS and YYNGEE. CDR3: CASSAAARPETQYF. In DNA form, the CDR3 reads TGTGCCAGCAGTGCAGCTGCTAGGCCAGAGACCCAGTACTTC.

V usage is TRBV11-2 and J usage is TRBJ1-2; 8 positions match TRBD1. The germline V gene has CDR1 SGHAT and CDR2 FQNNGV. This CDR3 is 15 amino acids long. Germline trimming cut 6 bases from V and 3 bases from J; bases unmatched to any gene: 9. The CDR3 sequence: CASRKGTGGDYGYTF. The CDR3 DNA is TGTGCCAGCAGAAAGGGTACAGGGGGTGACTATGGCTACACCTTC.

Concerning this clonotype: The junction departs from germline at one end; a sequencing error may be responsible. The CDR3 DNA is TGTGCCAGCAGCTGGGGGTCGAGCAATGAGCGGTTCTTC. Protein product: CASSWGSSNERFF. The chain combines TRBV9 with TRBJ2-1; D tentatively fits TRBD1 or TRBD2 (5 bases each). Per germline, CDR1 SGDLS and CDR2 YYNGEE. The CDR3 is 13 residues long.

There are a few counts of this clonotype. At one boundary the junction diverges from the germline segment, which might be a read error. The CDR3 nucleotides read TGTACCAGCAGCTTGGGACTAGTCGAAGAGACCCAGTACTTC. It translates to CTSSLGLVEETQYF. This chain uses TRBV7-9 with TRBJ2-5, with 8 bases matching TRBD2. The CDR3 runs 14 residues. Germline V gene data show CDR1 as SEHNR and CDR2 as FQNEAQ (reference sequence).

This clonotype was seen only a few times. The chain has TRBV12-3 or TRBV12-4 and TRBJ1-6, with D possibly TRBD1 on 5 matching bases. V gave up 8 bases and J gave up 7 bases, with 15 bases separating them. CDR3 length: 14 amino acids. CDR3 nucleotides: TGTGCCAGCGCTGGGAACCGGGACAATTCACCCCTCCACTTT. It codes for CASAGNRDNSPLHF.

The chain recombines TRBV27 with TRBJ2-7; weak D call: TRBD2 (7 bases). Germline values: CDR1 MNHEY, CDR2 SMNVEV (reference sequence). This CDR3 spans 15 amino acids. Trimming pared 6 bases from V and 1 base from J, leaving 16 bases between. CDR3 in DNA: TGTGCCAGCAGGACCACAGGGAGGGGATCCTACGAGCAGTACTTC. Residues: CASRTTGRGSYEQYF.

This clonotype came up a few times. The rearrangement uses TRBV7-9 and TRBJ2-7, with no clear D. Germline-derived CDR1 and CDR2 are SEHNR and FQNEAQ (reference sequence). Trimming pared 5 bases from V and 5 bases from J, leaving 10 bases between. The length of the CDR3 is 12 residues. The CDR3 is CASSQTGHEQYF. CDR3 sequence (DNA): TGTGCCAGCAGCCAAACGGGCCACGAGCAGTACTTC. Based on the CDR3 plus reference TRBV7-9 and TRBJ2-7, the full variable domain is DTGVSQNPRHKITKRGQNVTFRCDPISEHNRLYWYRQTLGQGPEFLTYFQNEAQLEKSRLLSDRFSAERPKGSFSTLEIQRTEQGDSAMYLCASSQTGHEQYFGPGTRLTVT.

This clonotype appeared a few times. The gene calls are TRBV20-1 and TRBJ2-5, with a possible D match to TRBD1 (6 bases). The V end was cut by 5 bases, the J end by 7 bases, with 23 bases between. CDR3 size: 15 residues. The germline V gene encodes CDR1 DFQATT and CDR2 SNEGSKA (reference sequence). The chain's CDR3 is CSAQPPQQGSGTQYF. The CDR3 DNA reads TGCAGTGCTCAGCCCCCCCAACAGGGCAGTGGGACCCAGTACTTC.

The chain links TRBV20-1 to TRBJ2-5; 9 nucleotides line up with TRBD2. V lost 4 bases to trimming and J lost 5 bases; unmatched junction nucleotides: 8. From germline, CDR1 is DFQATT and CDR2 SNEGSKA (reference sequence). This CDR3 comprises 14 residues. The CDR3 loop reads CSAIAGARGETQYF. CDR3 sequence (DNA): TGCAGTGCTATAGCGGGGGCCCGGGGGGAGACCCAGTACTTC.

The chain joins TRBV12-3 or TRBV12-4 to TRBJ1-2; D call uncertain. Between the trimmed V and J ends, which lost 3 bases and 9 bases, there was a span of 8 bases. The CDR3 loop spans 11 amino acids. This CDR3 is CASSFYESYTF. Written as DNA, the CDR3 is TGTGCCAGCAGTTTTTACGAAAGCTACACCTTC.

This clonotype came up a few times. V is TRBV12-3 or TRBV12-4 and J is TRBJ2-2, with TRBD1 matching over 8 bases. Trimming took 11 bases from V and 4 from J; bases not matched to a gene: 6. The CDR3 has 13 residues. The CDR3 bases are TGTGCCGGACTCAGGGGGCTCACCGGGGAGCTGTTTTTT. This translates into CAGLRGLTGELFF.

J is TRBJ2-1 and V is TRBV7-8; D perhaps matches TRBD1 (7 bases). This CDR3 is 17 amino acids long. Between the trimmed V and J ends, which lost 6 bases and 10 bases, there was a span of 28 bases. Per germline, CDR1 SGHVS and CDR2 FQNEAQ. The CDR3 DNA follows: TGTGCCAGCAGACAACGTATTCTGGCAGGGGGGAATGTAGAGCAGTTCTTC. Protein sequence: CASRQRILAGGNVEQFF.

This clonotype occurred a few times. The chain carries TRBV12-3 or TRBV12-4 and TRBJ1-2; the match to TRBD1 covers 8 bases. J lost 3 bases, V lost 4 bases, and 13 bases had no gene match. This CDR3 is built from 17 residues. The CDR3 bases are TGTGCCAGCAGTTCCTACAGGGGGAAGGTCTCGGACTATGGCTACACCTTC. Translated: CASSSYRGKVSDYGYTF.

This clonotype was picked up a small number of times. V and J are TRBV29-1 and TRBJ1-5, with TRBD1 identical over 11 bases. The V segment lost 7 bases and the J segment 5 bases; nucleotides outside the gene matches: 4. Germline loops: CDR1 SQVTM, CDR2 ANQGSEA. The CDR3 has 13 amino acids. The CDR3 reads CSAGQGGDQPQHF. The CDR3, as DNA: TGCAGCGCGGGACAGGGGGGCGATCAGCCCCAGCATTTT.

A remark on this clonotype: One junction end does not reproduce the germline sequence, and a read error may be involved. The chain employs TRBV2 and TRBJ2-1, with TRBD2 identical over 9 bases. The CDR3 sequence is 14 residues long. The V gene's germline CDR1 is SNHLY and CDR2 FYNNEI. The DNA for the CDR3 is TGTGCCAGCGGTGAGCGGGGGGCCGGTGGTGAGCAGTTCTTC. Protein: CASGERGAGGEQFF.

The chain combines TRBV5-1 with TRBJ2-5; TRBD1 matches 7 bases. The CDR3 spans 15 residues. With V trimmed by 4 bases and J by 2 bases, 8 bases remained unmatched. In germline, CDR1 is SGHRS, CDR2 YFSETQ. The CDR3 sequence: CASSPMGQLQETQYF. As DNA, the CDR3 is TGCGCCAGCAGCCCGATGGGACAGCTACAAGAGACCCAGTACTTC.

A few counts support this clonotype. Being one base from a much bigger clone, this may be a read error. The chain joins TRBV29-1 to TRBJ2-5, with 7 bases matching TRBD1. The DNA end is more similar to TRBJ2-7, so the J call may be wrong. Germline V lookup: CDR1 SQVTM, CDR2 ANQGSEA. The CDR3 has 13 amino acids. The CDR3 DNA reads TGCAGCGGACAGGGTACCAACGCGACCGAGCAGTACTTC. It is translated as CSGQGTNATEQYF.

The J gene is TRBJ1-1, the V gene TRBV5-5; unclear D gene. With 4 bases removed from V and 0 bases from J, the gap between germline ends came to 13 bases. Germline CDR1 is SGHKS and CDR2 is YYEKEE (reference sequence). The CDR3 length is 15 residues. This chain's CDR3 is CASSPSWAMNTEAFF. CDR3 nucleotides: TGTGCCAGCAGCCCCAGCTGGGCCATGAACACTGAAGCTTTCTTT. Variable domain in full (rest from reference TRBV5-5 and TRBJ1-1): DAGVTQSPTHLIKTRGQQVTLRCSPISGHKSVSWYQQVLGQGPQFIFQYYEKEERGRGNFPDRFSARQFPNYSSELNVNALLLGDSALYLCASSPSWAMNTEAFFGQGTRLTVV.